This T cell receptor beta chain was sequenced in a study of patients and donors after allogeneic stem cell transplantation. TCRdb passed the RT-PCR reads through MiXCR, listing each CDR3 protein once. There are approximately 160,000 distinct CDR3 sequences in the sample; about 32% occur only once, and 3.2% lies in the top ten. The V gene lost 2 bases and the J gene lost 5 bases, with 15 bases spanning the gap. The CDR3 totals 15 residues. In germline, CDR1 is MNHEY, CDR2 SVGAGI. There are a few counts of this clonotype. The TCR comes from a human donor who was either an allogeneic HSCT recipient or a stem cell or donor lymphocyte infusion donor (not recorded which). It is not recorded whose cells these are; they may come from a transplant donor. The rearrangement uses TRBV6-5 and TRBJ1-1, with D unclear. Specimen: blood, either unsorted or a sorted T cell fraction (not recorded which). CDR3 region: CASSYTRPLGTEAFF. CDR3 DNA sequence: TGTGCCAGCAGTTACACGAGACCCCTGGGGACTGAAGCTTTCTTT.